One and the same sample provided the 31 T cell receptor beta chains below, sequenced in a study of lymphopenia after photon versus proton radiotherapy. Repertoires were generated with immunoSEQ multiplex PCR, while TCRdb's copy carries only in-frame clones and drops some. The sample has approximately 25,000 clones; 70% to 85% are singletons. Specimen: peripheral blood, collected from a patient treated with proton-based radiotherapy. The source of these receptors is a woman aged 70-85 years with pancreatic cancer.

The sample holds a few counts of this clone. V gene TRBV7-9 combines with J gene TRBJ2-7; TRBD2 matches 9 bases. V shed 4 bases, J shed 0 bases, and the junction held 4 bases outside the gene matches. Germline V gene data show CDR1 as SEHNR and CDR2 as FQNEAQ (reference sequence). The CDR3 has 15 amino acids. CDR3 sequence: CASSSPAGGSYEQYF. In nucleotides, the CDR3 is TGTGCCAGCAGCTCACCAGCGGGAGGCTCCTACGAGCAGTACTTC.

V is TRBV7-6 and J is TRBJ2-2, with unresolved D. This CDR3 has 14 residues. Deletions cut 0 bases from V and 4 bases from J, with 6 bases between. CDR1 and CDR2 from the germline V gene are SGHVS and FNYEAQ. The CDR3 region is CASSLAAGTGELFF. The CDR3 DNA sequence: TGTGCCAGCAGCTTAGCGGCAGGCACCGGGGAGCTGTTTTTT.

The CDR3 DNA sequence: TGTGCCATCAATGCTCAACAGGATATCTGGACTGAAGCTTTCTTT. This gives the protein CAINAQQDIWTEAFF. The chain carries TRBV10-3 and TRBJ1-1, with D perhaps matching TRBD1 (5 bases). Germline lookup yields CDR1 ENHRY and CDR2 SYGVKD. V shed 7 bases and J shed 5 bases, with 20 bases lying between them. This CDR3 comprises 15 residues.

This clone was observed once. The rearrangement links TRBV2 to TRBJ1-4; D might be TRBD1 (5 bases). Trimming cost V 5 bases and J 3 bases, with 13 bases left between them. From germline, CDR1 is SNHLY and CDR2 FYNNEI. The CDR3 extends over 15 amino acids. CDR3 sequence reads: CASSLSGLANEKLFF. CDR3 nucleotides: TGTGCCAGCAGTTTATCAGGGCTGGCTAATGAAAAACTGTTTTTT.

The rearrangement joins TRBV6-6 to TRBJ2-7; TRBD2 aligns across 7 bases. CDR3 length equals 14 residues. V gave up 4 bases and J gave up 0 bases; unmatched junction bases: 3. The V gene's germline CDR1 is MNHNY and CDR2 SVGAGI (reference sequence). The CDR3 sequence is CASSSWTSSYEQYF. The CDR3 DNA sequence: TGTGCCAGCAGTTCCTGGACTAGCTCCTACGAGCAGTACTTC.

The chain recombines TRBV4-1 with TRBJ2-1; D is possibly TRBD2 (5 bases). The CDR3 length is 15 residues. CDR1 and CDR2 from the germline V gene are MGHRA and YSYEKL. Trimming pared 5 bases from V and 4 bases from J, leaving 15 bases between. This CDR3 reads CASSLLASGYNEQFF. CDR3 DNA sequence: TGCGCCAGCAGCTTACTCGCGAGCGGATACAATGAGCAGTTCTTC.

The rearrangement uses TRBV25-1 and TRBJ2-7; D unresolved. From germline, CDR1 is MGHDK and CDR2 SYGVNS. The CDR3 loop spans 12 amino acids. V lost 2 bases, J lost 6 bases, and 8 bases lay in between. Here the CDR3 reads CASSETQFEQYF. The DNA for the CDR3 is TGTGCCAGCAGTGAAACCCAGTTCGAGCAGTACTTC.

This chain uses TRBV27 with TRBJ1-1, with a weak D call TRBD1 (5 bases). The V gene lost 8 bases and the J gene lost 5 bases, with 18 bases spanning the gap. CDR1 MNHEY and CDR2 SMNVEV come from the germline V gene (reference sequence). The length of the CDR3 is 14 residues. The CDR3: CASSEWGAPTEAFF. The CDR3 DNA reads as TGTGCCAGCTCTGAGTGGGGCGCACCTACTGAAGCTTTCTTT.

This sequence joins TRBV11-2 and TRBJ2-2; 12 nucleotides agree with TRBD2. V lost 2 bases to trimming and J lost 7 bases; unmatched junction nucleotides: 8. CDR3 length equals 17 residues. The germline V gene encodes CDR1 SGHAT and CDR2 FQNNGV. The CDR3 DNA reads TGTGCCAGCAGCTTAATCGCTGGGGGACTAGCGGGCGGGGAGCTGTTTTTT. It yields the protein CASSLIAGGLAGGELFF.

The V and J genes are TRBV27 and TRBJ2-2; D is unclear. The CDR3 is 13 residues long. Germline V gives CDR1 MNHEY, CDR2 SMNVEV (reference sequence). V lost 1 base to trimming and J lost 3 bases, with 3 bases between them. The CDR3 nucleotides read TGTGCCAGCAGTTTATTCCACACCGGGGAGCTGTTTTTT. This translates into CASSLFHTGELFF.

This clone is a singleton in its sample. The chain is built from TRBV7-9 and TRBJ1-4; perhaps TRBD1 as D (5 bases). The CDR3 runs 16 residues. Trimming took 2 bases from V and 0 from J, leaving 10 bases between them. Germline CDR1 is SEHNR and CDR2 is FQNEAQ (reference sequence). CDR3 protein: CASSLQGLATNEKLFF. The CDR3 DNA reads TGTGCCAGCAGCTTACAGGGCCTGGCAACTAATGAAAAACTGTTTTTT. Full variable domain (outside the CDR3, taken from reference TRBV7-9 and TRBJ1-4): DTGVSQNPRHKITKRGQNVTFRCDPISEHNRLYWYRQTLGQGPEFLTYFQNEAQLEKSRLLSDRFSAERPKGSFSTLEIQRTEQGDSAMYLCASSLQGLATNEKLFFGSGTQLSVL.

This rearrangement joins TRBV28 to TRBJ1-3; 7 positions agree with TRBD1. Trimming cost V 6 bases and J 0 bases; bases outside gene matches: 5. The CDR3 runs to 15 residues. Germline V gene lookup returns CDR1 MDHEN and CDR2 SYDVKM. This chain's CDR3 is CASSLQGLSGNTIYF. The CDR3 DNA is TGTGCCAGCAGCTTACAGGGGCTCTCTGGAAACACCATATATTTT.

CDR3 DNA: TGTGCCACCAGCAGAGGTGGTTGGATTGGCGGCTACAATGAGCAGTTCTTC. It is translated as CATSRGGWIGGYNEQFF. The gene calls are TRBV15 and TRBJ2-1; no definite D call. CDR3 length equals 17 residues. V shed 1 base and J shed 3 bases, with 16 bases lying between them. CDR1 is LNHNV, CDR2 YYDKDF, per germline (reference sequence).

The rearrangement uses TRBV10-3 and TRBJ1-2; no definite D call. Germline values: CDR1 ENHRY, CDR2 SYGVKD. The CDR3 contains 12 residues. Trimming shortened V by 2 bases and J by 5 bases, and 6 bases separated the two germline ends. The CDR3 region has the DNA TGTGCCATCAGTGAGAACAGTTATGGCTACACCTTC. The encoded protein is CAISENSYGYTF.

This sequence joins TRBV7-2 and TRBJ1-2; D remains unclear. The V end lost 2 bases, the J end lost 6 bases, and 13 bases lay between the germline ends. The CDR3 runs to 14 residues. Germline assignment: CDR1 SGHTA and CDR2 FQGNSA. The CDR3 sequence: CASSLMGEGDGYTF. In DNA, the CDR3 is TGTGCCAGCAGCTTAATGGGCGAGGGTGATGGCTACACCTTC.

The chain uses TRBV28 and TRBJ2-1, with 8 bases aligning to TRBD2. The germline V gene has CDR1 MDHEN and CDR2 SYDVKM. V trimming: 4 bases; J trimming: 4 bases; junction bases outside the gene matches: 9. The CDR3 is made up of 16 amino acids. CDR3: CASSYSAGVEYNEQFF. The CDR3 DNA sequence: TGTGCCAGCAGTTATTCAGCGGGAGTGGAATACAATGAGCAGTTCTTC.

The CDR3 coding sequence is TGTGCCAGCAGCCCATCAAAACTAGCGGGCGACCTCCGAGCCAAAAACATTCAGTACTTC. Translating gives CASSPSKLAGDLRAKNIQYF. The chain combines TRBV7-3 with TRBJ2-4; TRBD2 agrees at 9 bases. Germline V gene lookup returns CDR1 SGHTA and CDR2 FQGTGA. This CDR3 is built from 20 residues. V was clipped by 5 bases and J by 0 bases; unmatched bases: 17.

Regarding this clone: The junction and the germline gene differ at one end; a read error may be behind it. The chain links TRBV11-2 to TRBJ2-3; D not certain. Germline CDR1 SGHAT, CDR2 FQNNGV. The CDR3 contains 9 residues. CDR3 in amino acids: CASSATGPF. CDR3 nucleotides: TGTGCCAGCAGCGCGACTGGACCTTTT.

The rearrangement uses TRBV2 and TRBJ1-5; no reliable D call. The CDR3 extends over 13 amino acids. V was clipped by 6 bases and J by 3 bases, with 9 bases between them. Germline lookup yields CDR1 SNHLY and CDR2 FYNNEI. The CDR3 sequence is CASRQFNNQPQHF. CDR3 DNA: TGTGCCAGCAGACAGTTTAACAATCAGCCCCAGCATTTT.

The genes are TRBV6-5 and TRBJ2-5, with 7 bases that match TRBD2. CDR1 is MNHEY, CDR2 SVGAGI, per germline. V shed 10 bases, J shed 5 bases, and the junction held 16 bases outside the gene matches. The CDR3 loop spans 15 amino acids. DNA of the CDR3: TGTGCCACCAAGGACGTGGGCGGGAGTTTGGAGACCCAGTACTTC. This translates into CATKDVGGSLETQYF.

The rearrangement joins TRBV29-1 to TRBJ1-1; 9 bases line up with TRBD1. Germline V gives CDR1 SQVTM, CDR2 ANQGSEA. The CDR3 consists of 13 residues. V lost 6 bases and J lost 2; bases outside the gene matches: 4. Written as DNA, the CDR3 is TGCAGCGTCGGACAGGGGCCTAACACTGAAGCTTTCTTT. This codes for CSVGQGPNTEAFF.

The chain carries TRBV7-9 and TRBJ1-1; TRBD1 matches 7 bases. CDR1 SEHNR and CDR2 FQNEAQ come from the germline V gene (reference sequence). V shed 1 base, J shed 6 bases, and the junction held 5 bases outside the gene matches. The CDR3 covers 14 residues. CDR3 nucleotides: TGTGCCAGCAGCTTAGACAGGGGTATGGCTGAAGCTTTCTTT. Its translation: CASSLDRGMAEAFF.

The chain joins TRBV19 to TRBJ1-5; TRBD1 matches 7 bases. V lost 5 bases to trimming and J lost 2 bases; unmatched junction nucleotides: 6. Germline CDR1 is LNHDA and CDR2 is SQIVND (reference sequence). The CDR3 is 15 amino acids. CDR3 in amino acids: CASSVDRVGNQPQHF. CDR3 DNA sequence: TGTGCCAGTAGTGTCGACAGGGTTGGCAATCAGCCCCAGCATTTT. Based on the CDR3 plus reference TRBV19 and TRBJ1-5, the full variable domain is DGGITQSPKYLFRKEGQNVTLSCEQNLNHDAMYWYRQDPGQGLRLIYYSQIVNDFQKGDIAEGYSVSREKKESFPLTVTSAQKNPTAFYLCASSVDRVGNQPQHFGDGTRLSIL.

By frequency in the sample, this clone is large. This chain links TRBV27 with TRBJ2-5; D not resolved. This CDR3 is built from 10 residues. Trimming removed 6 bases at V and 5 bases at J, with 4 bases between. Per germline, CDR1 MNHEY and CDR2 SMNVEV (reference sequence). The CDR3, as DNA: TGTGCCAGCAGGGGGGAGACCCAGTACTTC. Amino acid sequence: CASRGETQYF.

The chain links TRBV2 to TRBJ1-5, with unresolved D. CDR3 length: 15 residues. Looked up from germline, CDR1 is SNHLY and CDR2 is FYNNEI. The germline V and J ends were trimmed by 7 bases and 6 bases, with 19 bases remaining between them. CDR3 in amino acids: CASTPGLGPLQPQHF. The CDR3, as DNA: TGTGCCAGCACCCCGGGTCTCGGGCCACTTCAGCCCCAGCATTTT.

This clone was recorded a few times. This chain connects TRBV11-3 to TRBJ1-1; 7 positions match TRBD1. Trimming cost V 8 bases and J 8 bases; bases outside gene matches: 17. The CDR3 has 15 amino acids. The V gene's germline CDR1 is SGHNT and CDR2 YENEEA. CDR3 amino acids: CASQLNRGVWAEAFF. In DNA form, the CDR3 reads TGTGCCAGCCAACTAAACAGGGGTGTTTGGGCCGAAGCTTTCTTT.

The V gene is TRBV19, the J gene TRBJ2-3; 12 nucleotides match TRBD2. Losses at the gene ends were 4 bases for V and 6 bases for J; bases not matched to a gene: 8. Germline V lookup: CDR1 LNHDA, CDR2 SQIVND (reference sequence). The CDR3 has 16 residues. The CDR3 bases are TGTGCCAGTAGTAGAGGACTAGCGGGGAAGGAGGATACGCAGTATTTT. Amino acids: CASSRGLAGKEDTQYF.

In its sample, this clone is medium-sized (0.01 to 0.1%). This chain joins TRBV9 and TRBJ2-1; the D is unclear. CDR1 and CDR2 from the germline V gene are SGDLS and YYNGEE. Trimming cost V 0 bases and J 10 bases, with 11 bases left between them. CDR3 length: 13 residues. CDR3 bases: TGTGCCAGCAGCGTAGACCCGGACCCGGAGCAGTTCTTC. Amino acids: CASSVDPDPEQFF.

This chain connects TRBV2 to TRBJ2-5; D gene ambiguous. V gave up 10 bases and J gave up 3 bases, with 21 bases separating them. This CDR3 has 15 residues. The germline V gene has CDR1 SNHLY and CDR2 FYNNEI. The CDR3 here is CAISRSDFIKETQYF. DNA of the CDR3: TGTGCCATTTCACGTAGTGACTTCATTAAAGAGACCCAGTACTTC.

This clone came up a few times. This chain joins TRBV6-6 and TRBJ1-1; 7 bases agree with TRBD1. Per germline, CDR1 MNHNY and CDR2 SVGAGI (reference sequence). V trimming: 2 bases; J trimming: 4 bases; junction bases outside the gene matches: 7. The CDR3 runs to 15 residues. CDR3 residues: CASSYNRGYGTEAFF. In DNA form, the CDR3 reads TGTGCCAGCAGTTACAACAGGGGATACGGCACTGAAGCTTTCTTT.

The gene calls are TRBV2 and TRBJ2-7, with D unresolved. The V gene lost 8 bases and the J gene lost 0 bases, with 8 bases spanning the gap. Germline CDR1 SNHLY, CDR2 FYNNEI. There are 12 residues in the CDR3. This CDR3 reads CASWGNSYEQYF. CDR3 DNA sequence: TGTGCCAGCTGGGGAAACTCCTACGAGCAGTACTTC.